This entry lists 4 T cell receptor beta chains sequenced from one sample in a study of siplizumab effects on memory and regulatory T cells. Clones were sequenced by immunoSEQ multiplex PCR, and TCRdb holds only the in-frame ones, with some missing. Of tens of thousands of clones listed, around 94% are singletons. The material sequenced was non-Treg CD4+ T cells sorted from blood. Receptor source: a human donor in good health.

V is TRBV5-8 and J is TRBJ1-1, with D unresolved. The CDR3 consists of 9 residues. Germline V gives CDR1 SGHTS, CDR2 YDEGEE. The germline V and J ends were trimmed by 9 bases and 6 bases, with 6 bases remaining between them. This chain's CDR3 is CATESEAFF. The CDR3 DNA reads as TGTGCCACCGAGTCTGAAGCTTTCTTT.

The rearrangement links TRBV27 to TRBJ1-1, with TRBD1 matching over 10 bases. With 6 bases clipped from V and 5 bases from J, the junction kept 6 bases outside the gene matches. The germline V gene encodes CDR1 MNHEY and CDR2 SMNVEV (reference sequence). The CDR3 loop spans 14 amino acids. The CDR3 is CASSLRTGGTEAFF. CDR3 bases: TGTGCCAGCAGCCTCAGGACAGGGGGGACTGAAGCTTTCTTT.

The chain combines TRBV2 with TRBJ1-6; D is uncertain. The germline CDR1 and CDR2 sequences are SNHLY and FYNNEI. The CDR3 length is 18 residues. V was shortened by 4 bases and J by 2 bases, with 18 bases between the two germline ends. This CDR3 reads CASSVEKEGIPYNSPLHF. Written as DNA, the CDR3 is TGTGCCAGCAGTGTGGAAAAGGAGGGTATACCCTATAATTCACCCCTCCACTTT.

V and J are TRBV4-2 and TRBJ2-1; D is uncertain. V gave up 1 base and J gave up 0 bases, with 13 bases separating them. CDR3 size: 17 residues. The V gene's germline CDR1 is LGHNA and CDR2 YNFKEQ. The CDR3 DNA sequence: TGTGCCAGCAGCCAAGTAGCAACCCGTAGCTCCTACAATGAGCAGTTCTTC. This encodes CASSQVATRSSYNEQFF.